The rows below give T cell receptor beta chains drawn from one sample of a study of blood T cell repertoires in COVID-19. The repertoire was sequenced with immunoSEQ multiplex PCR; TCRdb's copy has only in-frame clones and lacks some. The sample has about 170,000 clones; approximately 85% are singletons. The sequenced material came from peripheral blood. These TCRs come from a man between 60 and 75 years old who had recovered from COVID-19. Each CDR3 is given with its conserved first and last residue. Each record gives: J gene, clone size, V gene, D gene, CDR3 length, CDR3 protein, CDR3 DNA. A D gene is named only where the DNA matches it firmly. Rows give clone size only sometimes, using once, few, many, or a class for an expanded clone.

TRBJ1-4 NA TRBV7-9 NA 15 CASSGEAGEFEKLFF TGTGCCAGCAGCGGGGAAGCGGGCGAATTTGAAAAACTGTTTTTT
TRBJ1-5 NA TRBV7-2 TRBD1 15 CASSWGQGSNQPQHF TGTGCCAGCAGCTGGGGACAGGGAAGCAATCAGCCCCAGCATTTT
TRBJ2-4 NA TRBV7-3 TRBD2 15 CASSLIAGKNHIQYF TGTGCCAGCAGCCTCATAGCGGGGAAGAATCACATTCAGTACTTC
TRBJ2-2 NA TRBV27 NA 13 CASSFSGAGELFF TGTGCCAGCAGTTTTTCGGGGGCCGGGGAGCTGTTTTTT
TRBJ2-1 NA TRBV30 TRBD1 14 CAWSRDRAYNEQFF TGTGCCTGGAGCAGGGACAGGGCCTACAATGAGCAGTTCTTC
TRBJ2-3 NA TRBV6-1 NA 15 CATSRAGGAADTQYF TGTGCCACCTCAAGAGCAGGAGGAGCAGCAGATACGCAGTATTTT
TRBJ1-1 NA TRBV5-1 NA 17 CASSLNRAALENTEAFF TGCGCCAGCAGCTTGAACAGGGCCGCCCTTGAGAACACTGAAGCTTTCTTT
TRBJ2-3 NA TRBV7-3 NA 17 CASSLEARGLNTDTQYF TGTGCCAGCAGCTTAGAGGCTCGGGGTCTCAACACAGATACGCAGTATTTT
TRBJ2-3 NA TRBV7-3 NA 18 CASSLTAGLGASTDTQYF TGTGCCAGCAGCTTAACGGCAGGGCTTGGGGCTAGCACAGATACGCAGTATTTT
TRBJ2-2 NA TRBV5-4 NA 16 CASSLSAGGNTGELFF TGTGCCAGCAGCTTGTCGGCGGGTGGGAACACCGGGGAGCTGTTTTTT
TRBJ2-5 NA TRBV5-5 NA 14 CASSLRGPQETQYF TGTGCCAGCAGCTTGAGGGGCCCTCAAGAGACCCAGTACTTC
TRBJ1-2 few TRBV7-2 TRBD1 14 CASSLVGGGSGYTF TGTGCCAGCAGCTTAGTAGGGGGCGGTTCTGGCTACACCTTC
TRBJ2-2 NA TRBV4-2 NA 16 CASSQEGGGRQGELFF TGTGCCAGCAGCCAAGAGGGTGGTGGGAGGCAGGGGGAGCTGTTTTTT
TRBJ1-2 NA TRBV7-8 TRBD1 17 CASSTLPQGQATYGYTF TGTGCCAGCAGCACCCTACCACAGGGACAGGCAACTTATGGCTACACCTTC
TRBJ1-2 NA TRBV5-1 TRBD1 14 CASSYDGTGGGYTF TGCGCCAGCAGCTATGACGGGACAGGGGGTGGCTACACCTTC
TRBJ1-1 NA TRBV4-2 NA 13 CASSRTGNTEAFF TGTGCCAGCAGCCGTACAGGTAACACTGAAGCTTTCTTT
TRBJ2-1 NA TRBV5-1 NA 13 CASSFGDGNEQFF TGCGCCAGCAGCTTCGGGGATGGCAATGAGCAGTTCTTC
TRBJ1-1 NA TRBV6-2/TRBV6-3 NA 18 CASSYRLRDTKPRPEAFF TGTGCCAGCAGTTACCGGCTCCGGGACACCAAGCCCCGTCCTGAAGCTTTCTTT
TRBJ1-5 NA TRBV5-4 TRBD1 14 CASSFSGGNQPQHF TGTGCCAGCAGCTTTTCAGGGGGTAATCAGCCCCAGCATTTT
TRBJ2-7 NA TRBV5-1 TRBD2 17 CASSLGLWGGKEGEQYF TGCGCCAGCAGCTTGGGTCTTTGGGGGGGAAAAGAGGGCGAGCAGTACTTC
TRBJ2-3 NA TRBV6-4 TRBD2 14 CASSEAGGTDTQYF TGTGCCAGCAGTGAAGCGGGGGGCACAGATACGCAGTATTTT
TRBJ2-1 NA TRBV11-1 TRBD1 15 CASSLGGGRANEQFF TGTGCCAGCAGCTTAGGAGGGGGCCGTGCCAATGAGCAGTTCTTC
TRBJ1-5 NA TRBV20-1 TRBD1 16 CSASPTGVVNNQPQHF TGCAGTGCTAGTCCGACAGGGGTAGTCAACAATCAGCCCCAGCATTTT
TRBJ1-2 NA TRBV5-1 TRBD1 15 CASSRDGQELYGYTF TGCGCCAGCAGCCGCGATGGACAGGAACTCTATGGCTACACCTTC
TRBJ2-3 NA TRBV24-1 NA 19 CATSIPFRDPHASTDTQYF TGTGCCACCTCCATCCCTTTCCGCGATCCCCACGCTAGCACAGATACGCAGTATTTT
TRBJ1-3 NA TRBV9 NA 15 CASSVGGLAGNTIYF TGTGCCAGCAGCGTAGGTGGGCTCGCCGGAAACACCATATATTTT
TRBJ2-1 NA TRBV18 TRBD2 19 CASSPLGGGGLAGVDEQFF TGTGCCAGCTCACCACTTGGAGGGGGCGGGCTAGCGGGGGTTGATGAGCAGTTCTTC
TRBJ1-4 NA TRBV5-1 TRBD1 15 CASSVDGTGSEKLFF TGCGCCAGCAGCGTGGACGGGACAGGGTCGGAAAAACTGTTTTTT
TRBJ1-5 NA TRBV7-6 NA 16 CASSSDPGVRNQPQHF TGTGCCAGCAGCTCCGACCCGGGAGTTCGGAATCAGCCCCAGCATTTT
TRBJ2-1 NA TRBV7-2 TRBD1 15 CASSPQRDSYNEQFF TGTGCCAGCAGCCCCCAACGGGACAGCTACAATGAGCAGTTCTTC
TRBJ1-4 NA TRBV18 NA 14 CASSPARDNEKLFF TGTGCCAGCTCACCAGCCAGGGATAATGAAAAACTGTTTTTT
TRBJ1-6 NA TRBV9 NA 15 CASSVAGQPNSPLHF TGTGCCAGCAGCGTAGCTGGACAGCCTAATTCACCCCTCCACTTT
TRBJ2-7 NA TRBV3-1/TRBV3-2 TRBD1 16 CASSPGQGAFRLEQYF TGTGCCAGCAGCCCAGGACAGGGGGCGTTTCGACTGGAGCAGTACTTC
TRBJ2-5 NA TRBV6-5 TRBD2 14 CASSARGGTGTQYF TGTGCCAGCAGCGCGCGGGGGGGTACGGGGACCCAGTACTTC
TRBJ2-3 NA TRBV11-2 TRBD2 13 CASRRAGADTQYF TGTGCCAGCAGACGCGCGGGGGCAGATACGCAGTATTTT